These 2 T cell receptor beta chains were all obtained from the same sample, sequenced in a study of CD8 T cells in ankylosing spondylitis. Using its own MiXCR run on the 5' RACE reads, TCRdb lists one record per CDR3 protein. Of more than 25,000 distinct CDR3 sequences in the sample, 12% to 15% were seen once. Sample: blood. The receptors come from a male donor with ankylosing spondylitis or in good health (not recorded which).

The chain couples TRBV27 to TRBJ2-7; D is possibly TRBD1 or TRBD2 (5 bases each). This CDR3 region has 14 residues. V was trimmed by 5 bases and J by 2 bases, leaving 13 bases between them. Germline CDR1 MNHEY, CDR2 SMNVEV (reference sequence). For the CDR3, the DNA is TGTGCCAGCAGTGTAAACCGGGACCCCTACGAGCAGTACTTC. Its translation is CASSVNRDPYEQYF.

Ten or more counts support this clonotype. Written as DNA, the CDR3 is TGCAGCGTTCCAGCGGGGGGGCCGCGGACCGGGGAGCTGTTTTTT. This translates into CSVPAGGPRTGELFF. The genes are TRBV29-1 and TRBJ2-2; TRBD2 aligns across 10 bases. Germline V gives CDR1 SQVTM, CDR2 ANQGSEA. The V segment lost 5 bases and the J segment 5 bases; nucleotides outside the gene matches: 8. This CDR3 spans 15 amino acids.